A selection of T cell receptor beta chains follows, all from one sample in a study of T-cell memory formation after mild COVID-19. TCRdb re-called the 5' RACE reads with MiXCR, one entry per CDR3 protein. This repertoire shows about 290,000 distinct CDR3 sequences, approximately 18% found once; its top ten account for around 23%. The specimen sequenced was PBMCs or a T cell subset sorted from them (not recorded which). All receptors derive from a man aged 18 to 30 who had mild COVID-19 (a few samples of this study predate the infection). Cell type and time point are not known. The CDR3 runs from the conserved cysteine through the conserved F or W. D genes are given only for firm matches. Size tells how often a clone was seen (once, few, many) or the class of an expanded clone, and some rows leave it out.

V gene	clone size	CDR3 length	D gene	J gene	CDR3 DNA	CDR3 protein
TRBV29-1	-	15	-	TRBJ1-1	TGCAGCGTTGAAGACTTGGGGCTCGATCACTTTGAAGCTTTCTTT	CSVEDLGLDHFEAFF
TRBV4-2	-	14	TRBD2	TRBJ2-3	TGTGCCAGCAGTAGGGTAGCGGGGGCAGATACGCAGTATTTT	CASSRVAGADTQYF
TRBV3-1	few	13	-	TRBJ1-1	TGTGCCAGCAGCCAAGTAGGGGTCTTTGAAGCTTTCTTT	CASSQVGVFEAFF
TRBV6-2/TRBV6-3	-	15	TRBD1	TRBJ2-5	TGTGCCAGCAGTGCGGACAGGGGGCGTCGTGAGACCCAGTACTTC	CASSADRGRRETQYF
TRBV2	-	13	-	TRBJ2-1	TGTGCCAGCAGTGAGAACACCAACAATGAGCAGTTCTTC	CASSENTNNEQFF
TRBV20-1	many	15	-	TRBJ2-3	TGCAGTGCTTGGACACCCCCTTCCCCTGCAGATACGCAGTATTTT	CSAWTPPSPADTQYF
TRBV7-2	-	16	-	TRBJ1-5	TGTGCCAGCAGCTTCGAGACAGGAGGCAGCAATCAGCCCCAGCATTTT	CASSFETGGSNQPQHF
TRBV4-1	few	15	TRBD2	TRBJ2-1	TGCGCCAGCAGCCAATATACTAGCGCAGTGAATGAGCAGTTCTTC	CASSQYTSAVNEQFF
TRBV6-5	-	14	-	TRBJ2-7	TGTGCCAGCAGTTATCAAGGCGGGGTGTACGAGCAGTACTTC	CASSYQGGVYEQYF
TRBV9	few	13	-	TRBJ2-1	TGTGCCAGCGGGGGGGCAGTCTACAATGAGCAGTTCTTC	CASGGAVYNEQFF
TRBV2	few	15	-	TRBJ1-5	TGTGCCAGCACCAGCCGCCGGACCCTCCATCAGCCCCAGCATTTT	CASTSRRTLHQPQHF
TRBV6-5	-	14	TRBD1	TRBJ1-4	TGTGCCAGCAGTAACAGGGGGCGTAATGAAAAACTGTTTTTT	CASSNRGRNEKLFF
TRBV3-1	once	9	-	TRBJ1-4	TGTGCCAGCATGGGAAAACTGTTTTTT	CASMGKLFF
TRBV10-1	-	16	TRBD2	TRBJ2-3	TGCGCCAGCAGTGAGTCAACTAGCGGGGGGACATATACGCAGTATTTT	CASSESTSGGTYTQYF
TRBV6-5	-	16	-	TRBJ1-2	TGTGCCAGCAGTTACTCAGGGCAGGGCGCGGCCTATGGCTACACCTTC	CASSYSGQGAAYGYTF
TRBV20-1	few	13	-	TRBJ2-7	TGCAGTGCTAGAGGTCGCGGAACCTACGAGCAGTACTTC	CSARGRGTYEQYF
TRBV18	-	16	TRBD2	TRBJ2-1	TGTGCCAGCTCACCTAGCGGGGGGGCCCCCTACAATGAGCAGTTCTTC	CASSPSGGAPYNEQFF
TRBV9	-	14	TRBD2	TRBJ2-5	TGTGCCAGCAGCCTCAGACTAGCGGGAGAGACCCAGTACTTC	CASSLRLAGETQYF